In this sample, the clone carrying this T cell receptor (beta chain) turned up a few times. CDR1 is SGHTA, CDR2 FQGNSA, per germline. The CDR3 has 16 amino acids. The ends were cut back, 5 bases at V and 5 bases at J, with 18 bases in the middle. This sample is drawn from a study of human T cells and chemical hapten exposure. Sample time point: patch test 2, 6 weeks after DPC sensitization. Treatment defined: therapeutic diphenylcyclopropenone sensitization with weekly scalp DPC. Unique molecular identifiers were linked by the library to individual cDNA molecules. TCRdb re-derived calls from the RACE reads in MiXCR, one entry per CDR3 protein. Among about 73,000 distinct CDR3 sequences listed, 8.5% were seen once.

V gene TRBV7-2 combines with J gene TRBJ2-2, with D possibly being TRBD1 or TRBD2 (5 bases each). This material consisted of whole blood, taken in connection with sensitization to the hapten diphenylcyclopropenone (DPC). The receptor was isolated from a woman between 45 and 60 years old with alopecia areata. Some clones in this sample may be carry-over from other donors' samples. This CDR3 is CASSDLWGAGTGELFF. The CDR3 DNA is TGTGCCAGCAGCGATTTATGGGGAGCAGGGACCGGGGAGCTGTTTTTT.